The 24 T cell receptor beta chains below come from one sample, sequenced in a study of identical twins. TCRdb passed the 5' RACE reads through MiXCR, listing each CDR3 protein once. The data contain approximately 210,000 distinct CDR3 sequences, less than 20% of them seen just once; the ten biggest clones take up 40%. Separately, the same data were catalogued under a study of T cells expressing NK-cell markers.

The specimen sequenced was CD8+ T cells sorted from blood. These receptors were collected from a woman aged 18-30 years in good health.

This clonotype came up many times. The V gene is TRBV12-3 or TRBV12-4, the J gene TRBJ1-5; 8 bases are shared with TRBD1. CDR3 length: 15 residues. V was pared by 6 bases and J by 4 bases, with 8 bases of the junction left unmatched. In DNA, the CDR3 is TGTGCCAGCAGCGTCACAGGGGGGAGGAATCAGCCCCAGCATTTT. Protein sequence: CASSVTGGRNQPQHF.

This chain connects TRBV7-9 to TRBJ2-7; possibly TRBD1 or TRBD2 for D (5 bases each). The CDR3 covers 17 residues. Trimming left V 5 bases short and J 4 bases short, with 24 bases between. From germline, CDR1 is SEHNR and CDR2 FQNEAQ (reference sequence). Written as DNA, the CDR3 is TGTGCCAGCAGCCCAATCTCCGGACAACAGAGGGATTACGAGCAGTACTTC. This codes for CASSPISGQQRDYEQYF.

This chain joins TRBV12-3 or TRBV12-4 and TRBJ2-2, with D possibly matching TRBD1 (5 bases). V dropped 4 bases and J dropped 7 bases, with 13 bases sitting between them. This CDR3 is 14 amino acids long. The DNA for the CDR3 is TGTGCCAGCAGTTCGGCCGACAGTCACGGGGAGCTGTTTTTT. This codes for CASSSADSHGELFF.

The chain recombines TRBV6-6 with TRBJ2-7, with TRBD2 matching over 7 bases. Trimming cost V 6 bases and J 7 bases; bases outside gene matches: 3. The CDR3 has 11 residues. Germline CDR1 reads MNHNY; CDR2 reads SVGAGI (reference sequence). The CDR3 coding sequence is TGTGCCAGCAGACTAGCGTGGGAGCAGTACTTC. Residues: CASRLAWEQYF.

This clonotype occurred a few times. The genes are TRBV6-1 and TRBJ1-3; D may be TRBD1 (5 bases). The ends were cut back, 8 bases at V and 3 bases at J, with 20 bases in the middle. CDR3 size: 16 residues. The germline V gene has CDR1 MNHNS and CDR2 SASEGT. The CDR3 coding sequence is TGTGCCAGCCAACCCTCAGGGCTGAAGGGTGGAAACACCATATATTTT. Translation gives CASQPSGLKGGNTIYF.

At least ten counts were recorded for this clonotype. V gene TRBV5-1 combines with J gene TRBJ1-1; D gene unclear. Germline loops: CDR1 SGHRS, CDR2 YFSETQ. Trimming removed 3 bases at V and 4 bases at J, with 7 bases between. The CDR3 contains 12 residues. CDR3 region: CASSSLGTEAFF. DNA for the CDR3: TGCGCCAGCAGCTCATTAGGCACTGAAGCTTTCTTT.

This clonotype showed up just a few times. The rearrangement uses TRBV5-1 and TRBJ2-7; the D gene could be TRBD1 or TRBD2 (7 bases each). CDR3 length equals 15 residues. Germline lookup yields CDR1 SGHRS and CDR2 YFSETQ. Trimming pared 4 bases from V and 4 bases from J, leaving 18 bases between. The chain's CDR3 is CASSPMGGGAYEQYF. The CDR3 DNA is TGCGCCAGCAGCCCCATGGGAGGGGGCGCTTACGAGCAGTACTTC.

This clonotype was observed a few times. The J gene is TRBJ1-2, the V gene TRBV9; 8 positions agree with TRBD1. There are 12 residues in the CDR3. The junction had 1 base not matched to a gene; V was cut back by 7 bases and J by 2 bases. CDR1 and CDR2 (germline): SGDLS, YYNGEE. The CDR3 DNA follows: TGTGCCAGCCGACAGGGGAACTATGGCTACACCTTC. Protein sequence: CASRQGNYGYTF.

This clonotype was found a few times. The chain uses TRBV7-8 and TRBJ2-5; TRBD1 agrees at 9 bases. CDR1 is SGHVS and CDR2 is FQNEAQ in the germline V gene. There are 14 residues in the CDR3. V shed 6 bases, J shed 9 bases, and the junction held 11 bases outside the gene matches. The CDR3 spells CASSGGTGRRAQYF. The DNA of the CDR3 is TGTGCCAGCAGTGGGGGGACAGGGAGAAGAGCCCAGTACTTC.

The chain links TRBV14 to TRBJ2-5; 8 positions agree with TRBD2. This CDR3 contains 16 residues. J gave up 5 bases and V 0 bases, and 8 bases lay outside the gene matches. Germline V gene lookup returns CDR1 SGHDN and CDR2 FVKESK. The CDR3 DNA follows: TGTGCCAGCAGCCAAGACGACGGGAGGGCCTTTGAGACCCAGTACTTC. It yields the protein CASSQDDGRAFETQYF.

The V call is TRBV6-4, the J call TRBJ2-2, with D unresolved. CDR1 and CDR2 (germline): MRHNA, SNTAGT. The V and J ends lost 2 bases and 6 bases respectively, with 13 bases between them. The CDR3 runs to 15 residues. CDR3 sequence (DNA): TGTGCCAGCAGTGACCCCGGCTTAACCCCCGGGGAGCTGTTTTTT. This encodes CASSDPGLTPGELFF.

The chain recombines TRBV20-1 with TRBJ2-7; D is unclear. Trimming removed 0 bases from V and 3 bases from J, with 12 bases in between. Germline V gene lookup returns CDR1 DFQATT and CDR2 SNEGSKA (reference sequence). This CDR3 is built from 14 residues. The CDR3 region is CSARDPIESYEQYF. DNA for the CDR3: TGCAGTGCTAGAGATCCGATTGAAAGCTACGAGCAGTACTTC.

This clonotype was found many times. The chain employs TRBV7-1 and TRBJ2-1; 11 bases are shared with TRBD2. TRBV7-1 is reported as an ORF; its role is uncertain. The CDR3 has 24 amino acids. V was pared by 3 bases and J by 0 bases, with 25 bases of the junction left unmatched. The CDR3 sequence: CASSSPPSRYRVTSGMSSYNEQFF. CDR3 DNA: TGTGCCAGCAGCTCCCCCCCTAGCAGATACCGGGTGACTAGCGGGATGAGCTCCTACAATGAGCAGTTCTTC.

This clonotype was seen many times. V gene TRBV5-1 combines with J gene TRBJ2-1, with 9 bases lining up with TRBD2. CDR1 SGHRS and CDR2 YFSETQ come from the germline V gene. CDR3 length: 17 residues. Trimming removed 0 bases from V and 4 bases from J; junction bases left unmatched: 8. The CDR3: CASSLALRGGAYNEQFF. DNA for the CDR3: TGCGCCAGCAGCTTGGCTCTCCGCGGGGGGGCTTACAATGAGCAGTTCTTC.

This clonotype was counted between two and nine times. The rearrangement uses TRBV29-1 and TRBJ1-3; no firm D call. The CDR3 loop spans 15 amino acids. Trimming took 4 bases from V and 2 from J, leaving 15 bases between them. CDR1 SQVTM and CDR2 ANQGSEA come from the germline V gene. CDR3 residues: CSVASWERAGNTIYF. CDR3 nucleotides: TGCAGCGTTGCCTCGTGGGAAAGGGCTGGAAACACCATATATTTT.

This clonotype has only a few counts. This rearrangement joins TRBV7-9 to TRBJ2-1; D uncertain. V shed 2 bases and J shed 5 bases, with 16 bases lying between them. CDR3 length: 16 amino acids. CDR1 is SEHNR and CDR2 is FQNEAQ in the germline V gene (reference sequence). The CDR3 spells CASSLPVDHRDNEQFF. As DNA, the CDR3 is TGTGCCAGCAGCTTACCCGTGGACCATCGAGACAATGAGCAGTTCTTC.

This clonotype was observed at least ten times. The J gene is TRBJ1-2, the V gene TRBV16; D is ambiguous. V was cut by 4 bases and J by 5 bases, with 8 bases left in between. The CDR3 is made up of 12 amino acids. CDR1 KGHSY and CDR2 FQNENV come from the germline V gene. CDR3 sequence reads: CASSLMGYGYTF. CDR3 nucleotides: TGTGCCAGCAGCCTTATGGGTTATGGCTACACCTTC.

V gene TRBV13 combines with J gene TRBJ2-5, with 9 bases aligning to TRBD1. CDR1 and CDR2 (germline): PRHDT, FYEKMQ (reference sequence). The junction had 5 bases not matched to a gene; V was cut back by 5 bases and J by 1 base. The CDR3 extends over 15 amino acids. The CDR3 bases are TGTGCCAGCAGCAACCGACAGGGGGGCCAAGAGACCCAGTACTTC. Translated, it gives CASSNRQGGQETQYF. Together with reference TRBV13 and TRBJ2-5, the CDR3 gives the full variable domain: AAGVIQSPRHLIKEKRETATLKCYPIPRHDTVYWYQQGPGQDPQFLISFYEKMQSDKGSIPDRFSAQQFSDYHSELNMSSLELGDSALYFCASSNRQGGQETQYFGPGTRLLVL.

CDR3 nucleotides: TGTGCCAGCAGCCGGACAGAGAACACCGGGGAGCTGTTTTTT. The encoded protein is CASSRTENTGELFF. The chain recombines TRBV7-9 with TRBJ2-2; a possible D gene is TRBD1 (6 bases). Trimming removed 5 bases at V and 1 base at J, with 8 bases between. This CDR3 is 14 amino acids long. CDR1 and CDR2 from the germline V gene are SEHNR and FQNEAQ (reference sequence).

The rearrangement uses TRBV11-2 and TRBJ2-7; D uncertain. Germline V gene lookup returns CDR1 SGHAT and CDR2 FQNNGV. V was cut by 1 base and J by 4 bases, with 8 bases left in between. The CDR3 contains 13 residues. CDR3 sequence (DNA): TGTGCCAGCAGCTTAGCAAGTACTTACGAGCAGTACTTC. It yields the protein CASSLASTYEQYF.

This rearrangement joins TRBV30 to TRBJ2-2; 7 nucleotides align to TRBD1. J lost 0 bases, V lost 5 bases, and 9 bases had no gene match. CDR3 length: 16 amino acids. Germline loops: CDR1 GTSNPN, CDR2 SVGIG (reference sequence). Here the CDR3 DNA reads TGTGCCTGGGACGGGACAGCCCCAGCGAACACCGGGGAGCTGTTTTTT. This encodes CAWDGTAPANTGELFF.

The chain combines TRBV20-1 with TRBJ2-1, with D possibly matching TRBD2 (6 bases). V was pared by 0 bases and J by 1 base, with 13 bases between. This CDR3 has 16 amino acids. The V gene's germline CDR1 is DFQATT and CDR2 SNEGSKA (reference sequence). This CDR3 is CSARDFLGGSYNEQFF. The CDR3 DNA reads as TGCAGTGCTAGAGACTTTCTTGGGGGGTCCTACAATGAGCAGTTCTTC.

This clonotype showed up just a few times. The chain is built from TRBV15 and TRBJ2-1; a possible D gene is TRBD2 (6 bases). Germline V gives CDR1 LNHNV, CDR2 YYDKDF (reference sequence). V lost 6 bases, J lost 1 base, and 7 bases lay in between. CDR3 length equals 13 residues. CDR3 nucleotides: TGTGCCACCAGAAGCGGGTCCTACAATGAGCAGTTCTTC. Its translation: CATRSGSYNEQFF.

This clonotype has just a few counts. The CDR3 region has the DNA TGCGCCAGCAGCCCGTGGGGCTACGAGCAGTACTTC. Translation: CASSPWGYEQYF. This chain connects TRBV5-1 to TRBJ2-7; D call uncertain. The germline V gene encodes CDR1 SGHRS and CDR2 YFSETQ. This CDR3 is 12 amino acids long. Trimming took 4 bases from V and 3 from J, leaving 8 bases between them. The full variable domain, in which reference TRBV5-1 and TRBJ2-7 provide the parts outside the CDR3, is KAGVTQTPRYLIKTRGQQVTLSCSPISGHRSVSWYQQTPGQGLQFLFEYFSETQRNKGNFPGRFSGRQFSNSRSEMNVSTLELGDSALYLCASSPWGYEQYFGPGTRLTVT.